Below, 8 T cell receptor beta chains from the same sample are listed, as sequenced in a study of tumor and adjacent non-tumor tissue in lung cancer. TCRbeta libraries were built with three rounds of nested PCR, modified from ARM-PCR. A single record per CDR3 protein comes from TCRdb applying MiXCR to the multiplex PCR reads. Here the sample spans 80,000 to 130,000 distinct CDR3 sequences, less than 75% being singletons. The template was RNA from unsorted bulk tissue. The normal lung tissue was taken more than 3 cm from the tumor edge. The sample taken for sequencing was distant non-tumor lung tissue. The receptors derive from a man aged 30-40 years with non-small cell lung cancer.

With respect to this clonotype: One end of the junction fails to match germline, which may point to a read error. The genes are TRBV11-2 and TRBJ2-3; 7 bases map to TRBD1. Germline V gene lookup returns CDR1 SGHAT and CDR2 FQNNGV. The length of the CDR3 is 16 residues. The CDR3 DNA follows: TGTGCCAGCAGCTTAGACTGGCGAGGGGGCACAGATACGCACTATTTC. Amino acid sequence: CASSLDWRGGTDTHYF.

On this clonotype: The conserved phenylalanine or tryptophan normally closing the CDR3 is absent here, so this likely arose from a read error. The chain recombines TRBV12-3 or TRBV12-4 with TRBJ1-2, with D maybe TRBD1 (6 bases). The CDR3 loop spans 13 amino acids. Trimming shortened V by 6 bases and J by 8 bases, and 16 bases separated the two germline ends. The CDR3: CASRDSQGAGYTV. CDR3 DNA sequence: TGTGCCAGCAGGGACAGCCAAGGGGCCGGCTACACCGTC.

This clonotype was counted ten times or more. V gene TRBV11-3 combines with J gene TRBJ2-1; 8 bases match TRBD2. Germline trimming cut 4 bases from V and 2 bases from J; bases unmatched to any gene: 7. Germline CDR1 SGHNT, CDR2 YENEEA. CDR3 size: 16 residues. The CDR3 spells CASSSRGAGAYNEQFF. CDR3 sequence (DNA): TGTGCCAGCAGCTCTCGTGGAGCGGGAGCCTACAATGAGCAGTTCTTC.

The chain is built from TRBV21-1 and TRBJ1-4; the table's D call TRBD1 went unverified against the DNA. TRBV21-1 is recorded as a pseudogene. This CDR3 region has 19 residues. The CDR3 DNA follows: TGTGCCAGCAGCAAAGGGGGCCGGCAGGGGGGAACAACTAATGAAAAACTGTTTTTT. It codes for CASSKGGRQGGTTNEKLFF.

This clonotype was seen only once. A read error may produce the germline difference seen at one junction end. The chain is built from TRBV11-3 and TRBJ2-1, with 8 bases fitting TRBD2. Per the germline V gene, CDR1 is SGHNT and CDR2 is YENEEA. This CDR3 has 16 amino acids. The CDR3 region is CASGLEGEREYNEQSF. Here the CDR3 DNA reads TGTGCCAGCGGCTTAGAGGGGGAGCGGGAGTACAATGAGCAGTCCTTC.

The V gene is TRBV11-1, the J gene TRBJ2-5; possibly TRBD2 for D (5 bases). The CDR3 spans 14 residues. V was shortened by 5 bases and J by 13 bases, with 23 bases between the two germline ends. Germline V lookup: CDR1 SGHAT, CDR2 FQDESV (reference sequence). CDR3 sequence reads: CASSADTYQGSRYF. CDR3 sequence (DNA): TGTGCCAGCAGCGCCGACACGTACCAAGGGAGCCGGTACTTC.

About this clonotype itself: A read error may produce the germline difference seen at one junction end. V and J are TRBV11-2 and TRBJ2-2; tentatively, D is TRBD2 (5 bases). CDR1 SGHAT and CDR2 FQNNGV come from the germline V gene. This CDR3 region has 13 residues. CDR3 residues: CASSLAGPGEPFF. The DNA of the CDR3 is TGTGCCAGCAGCTTAGCCGGTCCCGGGGAGCCGTTTTTT.

This chain connects TRBV20-1 to TRBJ2-7, with D perhaps matching TRBD2 (5 bases). Germline lookup yields CDR1 DFQATT and CDR2 SNEGSKA (reference sequence). The CDR3 is 13 residues long. For the CDR3, the DNA is TGCAATGCCAGGTCGCTAGCTTGGGATGAGCAGTACTTC. It yields the protein CNARSLAWDEQYF.